A selection of T cell receptor beta chains follows, all from one sample in a study of cytomegalovirus exposure and HLA in healthy donors. The assay was immunoSEQ multiplex PCR, and TCRdb's table has in-frame clones only and misses some. Here the sample table reports 40,000 to 60,000 clones. Sequencing input: PBMCs. The receptors were sampled from a male donor in good health and CMV-seropositive. The CDR3 runs from the conserved cysteine through the conserved F or W. The D gene is left open where the match is weak.

>TRBD1|TRBV28|TRBJ1-1
CASRSGDRGIVEAFF
TGTGCCAGCAGATCCGGGGACAGGGGGATAGTTGAAGCTTTCTTT
>TRBD1|TRBV10-3|TRBJ2-7
CATLLEGQGPHEQYF
TGTGCCACCCTCCTCGAGGGACAGGGCCCCCACGAGCAGTACTTC
>-|TRBV5-1|TRBJ2-7
CASSSSPGATGEQYF
TGCGCCAGCAGCTCCTCGCCAGGGGCAACGGGCGAGCAGTACTTC
>-|TRBV13|TRBJ1-3
CASSHSDTIYF
TGTGCCAGCAGCCACTCCGACACCATATATTTT
>TRBD1|TRBV30|TRBJ1-1
CAWRHRGLRAEAFF
TGTGCCTGGAGGCACAGGGGGCTAAGGGCTGAAGCTTTCTTT
>-|TRBV2|TRBJ1-3
CASLGRDIFGNTIYF
TGTGCCAGCCTAGGCAGGGATATATTTGGAAACACCATATATTTT
>-|TRBV7-2|TRBJ2-7
CASSVRVPYEQYF
TGTGCCAGCAGCGTCAGGGTCCCCTACGAGCAGTACTTC
>-|TRBV5-1|TRBJ2-1
CASSSQGAGNEQFF
TGCGCCAGCAGCTCCCAGGGTGCGGGAAATGAGCAGTTCTTC
>-|TRBV2|TRBJ1-2
CASSAGRINYGYTF
TGTGCCAGCAGTGCTGGCAGGATAAACTATGGCTACACCTTC
>-|TRBV7-2|TRBJ1-1
CASSSGVGTEAFF
TGTGCCAGCAGCTCCGGGGTTGGCACTGAAGCTTTCTTT
>TRBD1|TRBV7-2|TRBJ2-1
CASSLGQGAYNEQFF
TGTGCCAGCAGCTTAGGGCAGGGGGCCTACAATGAGCAGTTCTTC
>-|TRBV5-8|TRBJ2-7
CASSLASQGGSYEQYF
TGTGCCAGCAGCTTGGCCTCACAGGGCGGCTCCTACGAGCAGTACTTC
>TRBD2|TRBV2|TRBJ2-3
CASRPGLAGGTAYF
TGTGCCAGCAGGCCGGGACTAGCGGGGGGAACGGCGTATTTT
>-|TRBV2|TRBJ1-1
CASTGGVNTEAFF
TGTGCCAGCACGGGGGGCGTGAACACTGAAGCTTTCTTT
>-|TRBV19|TRBJ2-5
CASSMKGLRQETQYF
TGTGCCAGTAGTATGAAGGGGCTAAGACAAGAGACCCAGTACTTC
>-|TRBV7-2|TRBJ1-6
CASSLDPLTRSPLHF
TGTGCCAGCAGCTTAGATCCGTTAACGAGGTCACCCCTCCACTTT
>-|TRBV5-1|TRBJ2-1
CASQLVSYNEQFF
TGCGCCAGCCAACTAGTTTCCTACAATGAGCAGTTCTTC
>TRBD1|TRBV6-5|TRBJ2-1
CASSSTGGLPEQFF
TGTGCCAGCAGTTCGACAGGGGGCCTTCCTGAGCAGTTCTTC
>TRBD1|TRBV6-5|TRBJ2-7
CASSLRDRGLYEQYF
TGTGCCAGCAGTCTAAGGGACAGGGGGCTGTACGAGCAGTACTTC
>-|TRBV5-8|TRBJ2-5
CASSLSLETQYF
TGTGCCAGCAGCTTGAGCTTAGAGACCCAGTACTTC
>-|TRBV2|TRBJ1-2
CASSEAWAIGGYGYTF
TGTGCCAGCAGTGAAGCGTGGGCCATAGGGGGCTATGGCTACACCTTC
>-|TRBV12-5|TRBJ1-1
CASGLGRQNTEAFF
TGTGCTAGTGGTTTGGGCCGACAGAACACTGAAGCTTTCTTT
>-|TRBV27|TRBJ1-1
CASSLFFSIGRGYEAFF
TGTGCCAGCAGTTTATTTTTCAGCATAGGGCGCGGGTATGAAGCTTTCTTT
>-|TRBV9|TRBJ1-1
CASSPRGAGNTEAFF
TGTGCCAGCAGCCCACGGGGGGCGGGGAACACTGAAGCTTTCTTT
>-|TRBV28|TRBJ2-7
CASSFRGLQYF
TGTGCCAGCAGTTTTCGAGGTTTGCAGTACTTC
>-|TRBV7-8|TRBJ2-5
CASSDTTMTVETQYF
TGTGCCAGCAGCGACACGACAATGACAGTGGAGACCCAGTACTTC
>-|TRBV5-1|TRBJ2-7
CASSQQGDEQYF
TGCGCCAGCAGCCAACAGGGCGACGAGCAGTACTTC
>TRBD1|TRBV5-1|TRBJ2-3
CASSLDLPGQGDDTQYF
TGCGCCAGCAGCCTTGACTTGCCGGGACAGGGGGATGATACGCAGTATTTT
>-|TRBV19|TRBJ1-1
CASSMVGGYAEAFF
TGTGCCAGTAGTATGGTTGGAGGGTATGCTGAAGCTTTCTTT
>TRBD2|TRBV11-1|TRBJ2-3
CASSPGLATQYF
TGTGCCAGCAGCCCCGGACTAGCTACGCAGTATTTT
>-|TRBV6-5|TRBJ2-7
CASRRQENPSYEQYF
TGTGCCAGCAGACGACAGGAAAACCCTTCCTACGAGCAGTACTTC
>TRBD1|TRBV10-3|TRBJ1-5
CAKKLLTGGRNQPQHF
TGTGCCAAGAAATTATTAACAGGGGGACGCAATCAGCCCCAGCATTTT
>-|TRBV4-3|TRBJ1-2
CASSAGLTLTYGYTF
TGCGCCAGCAGCGCGGGACTCACCTTGACCTATGGCTACACCTTC
>-|TRBV5-4|TRBJ1-5
CASSMGGGAGNQPQHF
TGTGCCAGCAGCATGGGCGGGGGGGCTGGCAATCAGCCCCAGCATTTT
>TRBD2|TRBV7-3|TRBJ2-1
CASSYLSGGAENEQFF
TGTGCCAGCAGCTACCTTAGCGGGGGGGCTGAAAATGAGCAGTTCTTC
>TRBD1|TRBV7-3|TRBJ1-2
CASSPGQGGYGYTF
TGTGCCAGCAGCCCCGGACAGGGGGGCTATGGCTACACCTTC
>-|TRBV2|TRBJ2-5
CASKGEETQYF
TGTGCCAGCAAAGGGGAAGAGACCCAGTACTTC
>TRBD1|TRBV19|TRBJ1-6
CASSISLLGTADRSPLHF
TGTGCCAGTAGTATCTCATTACTTGGGACAGCCGACCGTTCACCCCTCCACTTT
>TRBD2|TRBV13|TRBJ2-3
CASSFPVGGTDTQYF
TGTGCCAGCAGCTTCCCGGTGGGGGGGACAGATACGCAGTATTTT
>-|TRBV6-5|TRBJ2-7
CASSDGGRYEQYF
TGTGCCAGCAGTGACGGGGGGCGCTACGAGCAGTACTTC
>-|TRBV14|TRBJ1-2
CASSQALANYGYTF
TGTGCCAGCAGCCAAGCTCTCGCTAACTATGGCTACACCTTC
>-|TRBV25-1|TRBJ1-1
CASSITETEAFF
TGTGCCAGCAGTATCACAGAGACTGAAGCTTTCTTT
>-|TRBV27|TRBJ1-1
CASRGLLTEHTEAFF
TGTGCCAGCAGGGGACTGTTAACCGAACACACTGAAGCTTTCTTT
>TRBD1|TRBV5-4|TRBJ1-1
CASSSQGLNTEAFF
TGTGCCAGCAGCTCACAGGGGTTGAACACTGAAGCTTTCTTT
>TRBD1|TRBV19|TRBJ1-1
CASSPRTGRGNTEAFF
TGTGCCAGTAGTCCTCGGACAGGGAGGGGGAACACTGAAGCTTTCTTT